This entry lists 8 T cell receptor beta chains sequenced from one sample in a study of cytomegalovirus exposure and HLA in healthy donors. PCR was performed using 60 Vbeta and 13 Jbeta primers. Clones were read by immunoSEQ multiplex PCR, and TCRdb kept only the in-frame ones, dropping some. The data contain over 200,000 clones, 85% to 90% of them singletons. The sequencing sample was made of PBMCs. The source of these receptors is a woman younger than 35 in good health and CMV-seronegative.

CDR3 DNA sequence: TGTGCCAGTAGTACGCAGGACAGGCCTTTGGGCGGGGAGCTGTTTTTT. Translation gives CASSTQDRPLGGELFF. V is TRBV19 and J is TRBJ2-2; 7 nucleotides line up with TRBD1. With 4 bases clipped from V and 7 bases from J, the junction kept 12 bases outside the gene matches. This CDR3 spans 16 amino acids. Germline CDR1 reads LNHDA; CDR2 reads SQIVND (reference sequence).

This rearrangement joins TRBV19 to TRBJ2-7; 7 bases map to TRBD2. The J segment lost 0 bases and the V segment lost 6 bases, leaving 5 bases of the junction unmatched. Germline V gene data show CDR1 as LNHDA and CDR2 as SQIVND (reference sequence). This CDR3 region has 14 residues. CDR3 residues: CASRISGHSYEQYF. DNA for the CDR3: TGTGCCAGTAGAATTAGCGGGCACTCCTACGAGCAGTACTTC.

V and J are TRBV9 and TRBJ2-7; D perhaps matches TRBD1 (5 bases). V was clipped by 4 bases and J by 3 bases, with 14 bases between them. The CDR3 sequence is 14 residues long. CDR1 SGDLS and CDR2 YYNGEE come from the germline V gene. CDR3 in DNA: TGTGCCAGCAGCCCAGGACCAGGGAACTACGAGCAGTACTTC. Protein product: CASSPGPGNYEQYF.

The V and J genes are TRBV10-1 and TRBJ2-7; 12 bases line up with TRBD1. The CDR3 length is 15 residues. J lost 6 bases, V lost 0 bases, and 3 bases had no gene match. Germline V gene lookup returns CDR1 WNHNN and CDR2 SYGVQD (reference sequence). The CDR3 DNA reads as TGCGCCAGCAGTGAGTCTGGGACAGGGGGCCTCGAGCAGTACTTC. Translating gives CASSESGTGGLEQYF.

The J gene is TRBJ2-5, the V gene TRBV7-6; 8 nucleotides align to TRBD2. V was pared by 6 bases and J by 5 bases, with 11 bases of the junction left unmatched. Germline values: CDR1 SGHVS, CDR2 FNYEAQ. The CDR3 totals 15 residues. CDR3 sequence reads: CASSSIAGTGETQYF. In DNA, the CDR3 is TGTGCCAGCAGTTCCATAGCGGGGACCGGGGAGACCCAGTACTTC.

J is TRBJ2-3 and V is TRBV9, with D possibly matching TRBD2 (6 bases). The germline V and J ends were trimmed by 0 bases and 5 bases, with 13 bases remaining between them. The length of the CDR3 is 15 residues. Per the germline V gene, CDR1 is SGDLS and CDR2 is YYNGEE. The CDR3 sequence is CASSVASLAKDTQYF. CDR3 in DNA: TGTGCCAGCAGCGTAGCGAGCCTAGCGAAAGATACGCAGTATTTT.

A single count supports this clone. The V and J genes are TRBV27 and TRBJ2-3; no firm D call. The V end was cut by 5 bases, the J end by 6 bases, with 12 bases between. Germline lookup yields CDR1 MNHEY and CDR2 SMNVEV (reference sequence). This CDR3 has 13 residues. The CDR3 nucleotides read TGTGCCAGCAGTACCGTCCTCGGGGATACGCAGTATTTT. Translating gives CASSTVLGDTQYF.

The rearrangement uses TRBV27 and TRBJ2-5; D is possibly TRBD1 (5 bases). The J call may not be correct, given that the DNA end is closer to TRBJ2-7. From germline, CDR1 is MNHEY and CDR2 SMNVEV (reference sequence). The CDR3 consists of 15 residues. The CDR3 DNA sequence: TGTGCCAGCAGTCTGGCAGGGATTGGGTCCTACGAGCAGTACTTC. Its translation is CASSLAGIGSYEQYF.